The 24 T cell receptor beta chains below were found in one sample sequenced in a study of T cell responses to AZD1222 COVID-19 vaccine. The protocol was immunoSEQ multiplex PCR, while the TCRdb copy is restricted to in-frame clones and leaves out a portion. This repertoire shows about 150,000 clones, 92% found once; its top ten account for approximately 4.3%. The specimen was peripheral blood, collected 28 days after the second AZD1222 dose. The receptors stem from an adult who received the AZD1222 COVID-19 vaccine.

CDR3 in DNA: TGTGCCAGCAGTTGGGCTGCCTACACCGGGGAGCTGTTTTTT. Its translation: CASSWAAYTGELFF. The chain recombines TRBV28 with TRBJ2-2, with D unclear. CDR3 length: 14 residues. Per the germline V gene, CDR1 is MDHEN and CDR2 is SYDVKM. V was shortened by 4 bases and J by 3 bases, with 9 bases between the two germline ends. Based on the CDR3 plus reference TRBV28 and TRBJ2-2, the full variable domain is DVKVTQSSRYLVKRTGEKVFLECVQDMDHENMFWYRQDPGLGLRLIYFSYDVKMKEKGDIPEGYSVSREKKERFSLILESASTNQTSMYLCASSWAAYTGELFFGEGSRLTVL.

This clone has more than one count but fewer than ten. This chain connects TRBV11-2 to TRBJ2-1; TRBD2 matches at 12 bases. The ends lost 5 bases at V and 5 bases at J; junction bases unmatched: 13. Germline CDR1 is SGHAT and CDR2 is FQNNGV. CDR3 length: 18 residues. The CDR3 spells CASSPRTSGNSWHNEQFF. Written as DNA, the CDR3 is TGTGCCAGCAGCCCGCGGACTAGCGGGAACAGTTGGCACAATGAGCAGTTCTTC.

The CDR3 coding sequence is TGTGCCAGCAGCTCAACCAGGGGGTGGTACGAGCAGTACTTC. It encodes CASSSTRGWYEQYF. The rearrangement joins TRBV14 to TRBJ2-7, with 7 nucleotides matching TRBD1. The CDR3 has 14 residues. V dropped 5 bases and J dropped 4; count of bases not matched to a gene: 8. CDR1 and CDR2 from the germline V gene are SGHDN and FVKESK.

The CDR3 sequence: CASSQEPRGTGELFF. The CDR3 DNA sequence: TGCGCCAGCAGCCAAGAACCCAGGGGGACCGGGGAGCTGTTTTTT. The J gene is TRBJ2-2, the V gene TRBV4-3, with 7 bases that match TRBD1. J was trimmed by 5 bases and V by 0 bases; bases with no gene match: 3. Germline V gene lookup returns CDR1 LGHNA and CDR2 YSLEER. The CDR3 spans 15 residues.

Here the CDR3 reads CASSQEGFQPQHF. The CDR3 DNA reads TGTGCCAGCAGCCAAGAGGGTTTTCAGCCCCAGCATTTT. The chain is built from TRBV3-1 (or the pseudogene TRBV3-2) and TRBJ1-5; D gene ambiguous. The CDR3 covers 13 residues. V was cut by 0 bases and J by 6 bases, with 6 bases left in between. The germline gives CDR1 LGHDT, CDR2 YNNKEL (reference sequence).

This clone appeared a single time. This rearrangement joins TRBV6-4 to TRBJ2-1; 12 bases are a match to TRBD2. V dropped 5 bases and J dropped 0; count of bases not matched to a gene: 11. CDR3 length: 19 amino acids. Germline V gene lookup returns CDR1 MRHNA and CDR2 SNTAGT. CDR3 amino acids: CASSPGTSGPESSYNEQFF. In nucleotides, the CDR3 is TGTGCCAGCAGTCCCGGGACTAGCGGGCCAGAGAGCTCCTACAATGAGCAGTTCTTC.

This chain joins TRBV9 and TRBJ2-1; TRBD1 might be the D (6 bases). CDR3 size: 14 residues. The germline gives CDR1 SGDLS, CDR2 YYNGEE. Trimming removed 4 bases at V and 9 bases at J, with 17 bases between. The CDR3 DNA reads as TGTGCCAGCAGCCGGGACACGTCCTTTCCTGAGCAGTTCTTC. Translating it yields CASSRDTSFPEQFF.

This clone showed up just once. This chain joins TRBV2 and TRBJ2-1; 8 bases are shared with TRBD1. The CDR3 covers 16 residues. CDR1 is SNHLY, CDR2 FYNNEI, per germline. Germline trimming cut 7 bases from V and 7 bases from J; bases unmatched to any gene: 15. The CDR3 sequence is CASIPLGQVSINEQFF. As DNA, the CDR3 is TGTGCCAGCATTCCCCTGGGACAGGTATCAATAAATGAGCAGTTCTTC.

This chain joins TRBV5-4 and TRBJ1-1; perhaps TRBD1 as D (5 bases). V was shortened by 0 bases and J by 3 bases, with 9 bases between the two germline ends. The CDR3 is 14 residues long. CDR1 and CDR2 (germline): SGHNT, YYREEE (reference sequence). The CDR3 bases are TGTGCCAGCAGCTTGGAGGGGAGATACACTGAAGCTTTCTTT. This codes for CASSLEGRYTEAFF.

The chain is built from TRBV18 and TRBJ1-6; 9 bases agree with TRBD1. V was pared by 2 bases and J by 5 bases, with 4 bases of the junction left unmatched. The CDR3 has 16 amino acids. Per germline, CDR1 KGHSH and CDR2 LQKENI. The chain's CDR3 is CASSPGTGSDNSPLHF. The CDR3 coding sequence is TGTGCCAGCTCACCAGGGACAGGGTCGGATAATTCACCCCTCCACTTT.

The CDR3 coding sequence is TGTGCCAGCAGTTCCCTAACCCAGCCGGGTGATACGCAGTATTTT. It encodes CASSSLTQPGDTQYF. The J gene is TRBJ2-3, the V gene TRBV28; D call uncertain. The germline gives CDR1 MDHEN, CDR2 SYDVKM. The V gene lost 4 bases and the J gene lost 6 bases, with 17 bases spanning the gap. The CDR3 sequence is 15 residues long.

The rearrangement joins TRBV4-1 to TRBJ1-1; D is possibly TRBD1 (5 bases). The V gene's germline CDR1 is MGHRA and CDR2 YSYEKL. V lost 4 bases, J lost 7 bases, and 22 bases lay in between. This CDR3 has 16 residues. The CDR3 nucleotides read TGCGCCAGCAGCCTCCTTTTCGGGGCACCGAACCTTGAAGCTTTCTTT. Amino acids: CASSLLFGAPNLEAFF.

The chain links TRBV23-1 to TRBJ2-7; D is undetermined. TRBV23-1 carries the ORF label, with uncertain function. This CDR3 has 17 amino acids. The germline V and J ends were trimmed by 0 bases and 3 bases, with 18 bases remaining between them. CDR3 bases: TGCGCCAGCAGTCAATCGGAAGAGGTCTTTCCACGCTACGAGCAGTACTTC. Its protein is CASSQSEEVFPRYEQYF.

J is TRBJ2-1 and V is TRBV11-2, with TRBD1 identical over 7 bases. Germline V gene data show CDR1 as SGHAT and CDR2 as FQNNGV. CDR3 length: 14 amino acids. Trimming removed 4 bases from V and 10 bases from J; junction bases left unmatched: 10. The CDR3: CASSSTGKVGEQFF. The CDR3 nucleotides are TGTGCCAGCAGCTCGACAGGGAAGGTGGGGGAGCAGTTCTTC.

V gene TRBV6-6 combines with J gene TRBJ1-2; perhaps TRBD1 as D (6 bases). With 2 bases removed from V and 6 bases from J, the gap between germline ends came to 19 bases. The CDR3 extends over 16 amino acids. Germline CDR1 and CDR2: MNHNY and SVGAGI (reference sequence). The CDR3 DNA is TGTGCCAGCAGTTACCGCCGAGGGGGGCAAGTAAATGGCTACACCTTC. Its translation is CASSYRRGGQVNGYTF.

The chain recombines TRBV13 with TRBJ1-3; D is possibly TRBD1 (6 bases). CDR3 length: 16 residues. The germline CDR1 and CDR2 sequences are PRHDT and FYEKMQ (reference sequence). The V end was cut by 1 base, the J end by 0 bases, with 10 bases between. The chain's CDR3 is CASSLEQGRSGNTIYF. CDR3 nucleotide sequence: TGTGCCAGCAGCTTAGAACAGGGACGCTCTGGAAACACCATATATTTT.

The chain combines TRBV5-5 with TRBJ2-5; no firm D call. This CDR3 region has 13 residues. The germline V gene has CDR1 SGHKS and CDR2 YYEKEE (reference sequence). V lost 2 bases to trimming and J lost 4 bases, with 9 bases between them. This chain's CDR3 is CASSFVQVETQYF. CDR3 bases: TGTGCCAGCAGCTTCGTCCAAGTAGAGACCCAGTACTTC.

The chain combines TRBV4-2 with TRBJ2-1; D not certain. The germline CDR1 and CDR2 sequences are LGHNA and YNFKEQ. V lost 0 bases, J lost 0 bases, and 12 bases lay in between. The CDR3 runs to 17 residues. The CDR3 loop reads CASSQERRASSYNEQFF. The CDR3 nucleotides read TGTGCCAGCAGCCAAGAACGTCGTGCGAGCTCCTACAATGAGCAGTTCTTC.

V gene TRBV7-9 combines with J gene TRBJ2-5, with unresolved D. With 1 base removed from V and 5 bases from J, the gap between germline ends came to 17 bases. Per germline, CDR1 SEHNR and CDR2 FQNEAQ (reference sequence). The CDR3 is 16 residues long. The CDR3 nucleotides are TGTGCCAGCAGCTTAGTTGGACCCACGTCCGGGGAGACCCAGTACTTC. It specifies CASSLVGPTSGETQYF. Full variable domain (rest looked up from reference TRBV7-9 and TRBJ2-5): DTGVSQNPRHKITKRGQNVTFRCDPISEHNRLYWYRQTLGQGPEFLTYFQNEAQLEKSRLLSDRFSAERPKGSFSTLEIQRTEQGDSAMYLCASSLVGPTSGETQYFGPGTRLLVL.

This clone was observed once. The chain carries TRBV2 and TRBJ1-1; D is undetermined. The V end was cut by 6 bases, the J end by 2 bases, with 13 bases between. The CDR3 loop spans 14 amino acids. The V gene's germline CDR1 is SNHLY and CDR2 FYNNEI. The CDR3: CASRGWPSNTEAFF. The CDR3 nucleotides are TGTGCCAGCAGAGGATGGCCTTCCAACACTGAAGCTTTCTTT. Variable domain in full (rest from reference TRBV2 and TRBJ1-1): EPEVTQTPSHQVTQMGQEVILRCVPISNHLYFYWYRQILGQKVEFLVSFYNNEISEKSEIFDDQFSVERPDGSNFTLKIRSTKLEDSAMYFCASRGWPSNTEAFFGQGTRLTVV.

V gene TRBV20-1 combines with J gene TRBJ1-1; D possibly corresponds to TRBD1 (6 bases). The CDR3 consists of 12 residues. Trimming left V 3 bases short and J 3 bases short, with 8 bases between. Germline CDR1 and CDR2: DFQATT and SNEGSKA (reference sequence). The CDR3 region has the DNA TGCAGTGCTAGTCAGGGGCACACTGAAGCTTTCTTT. This encodes CSASQGHTEAFF.

The chain couples TRBV6-2 or TRBV6-3 to TRBJ1-5; 7 bases align to TRBD1. The V and J ends lost 2 bases and 5 bases, in that order; junction bases with no gene match: 3. The CDR3 contains 14 residues. Looked up from germline, CDR1 is MNHEY and CDR2 is SVGEGT. CDR3 loop: CASSYTGEDQPQHF. The CDR3 DNA follows: TGTGCCAGCAGTTACACAGGGGAAGATCAGCCCCAGCATTTT.

The chain employs TRBV28 and TRBJ2-4; TRBD2 might be the D (6 bases). The CDR3 has 16 residues. Germline lookup yields CDR1 MDHEN and CDR2 SYDVKM. Between the trimmed V and J ends, which lost 4 bases and 3 bases, there was a span of 16 bases. Here the CDR3 DNA reads TGTGCCAGCAGTTCTCTAGCGTCGCGGGTCAAAAACATTCAGTACTTC. Translation: CASSSLASRVKNIQYF.

V usage is TRBV19 and J usage is TRBJ2-2, with D possibly matching TRBD1 (6 bases). The CDR3 consists of 15 residues. Per the germline V gene, CDR1 is LNHDA and CDR2 is SQIVND (reference sequence). With 6 bases removed from V and 2 bases from J, the gap between germline ends came to 13 bases. For the CDR3, the DNA is TGTGCCAGTAGCCTACGGACAGCAAACACCGGGGAGCTGTTTTTT. Residues: CASSLRTANTGELFF.